These T cell receptor beta chains were read from a single sample in a study of T cells after yellow fever vaccination. TCRdb used MiXCR to reprocess the 5' RACE reads, holding one entry per CDR3 protein. In the table there are roughly 350,000 distinct CDR3 sequences, 4.1% of which are singletons. The sequencing used PBMCs, collected 5 days after the yellow fever booster vaccination. The receptors were gathered from a man between 18 and 29 years old who received the YFV17D yellow fever vaccine. CDR3s include the opening cysteine and the closing phenylalanine or tryptophan. A D gene is named only where the DNA matches it firmly. Rows may omit the clone size; those that give it use once, few, many or a size class.

j_gene	d_gene	v_gene	abundance	CDR3nt	CDR3aa
TRBJ2-1	TRBD2	TRBV7-9	-	TGTGCCAGCAGCTTAGCCCCAGGACTAGCGGGTATACACAATGAGCAGTTCTTC	CASSLAPGLAGIHNEQFF
TRBJ2-3	TRBD1	TRBV7-7	-	TGTGCTAGCAGCTTACAGGGGCTAGTTGGAGATACGCAGTATTTT	CASSLQGLVGDTQYF
TRBJ2-1	TRBD2	TRBV7-2	many	TGTGCCAGCAGTACTAGCGGGGGCAATGAGCAGTTCTTC	CASSTSGGNEQFF
TRBJ2-1	-	TRBV7-9	-	TGTGCCAGCAGCTCAAGCCGGGACGGAAATGAGCAGTTCTTC	CASSSSRDGNEQFF
TRBJ2-7	-	TRBV12-3/TRBV12-4	-	TGTGCCAGCAGTCGGGACACCGAAGCCTACGAGCAGTACTTC	CASSRDTEAYEQYF
TRBJ1-2	-	TRBV2	few	TGTGCCAGCAGGCGGGGCATCCGAGGTGGCTACACCTTC	CASRRGIRGGYTF
TRBJ1-4	-	TRBV7-9	-	TGTGCCAGCAGCTTAAATTGGGACTCAACTAATGAAAAACTGTTTTTT	CASSLNWDSTNEKLFF
TRBJ2-3	-	TRBV4-3	-	TGCGCCAGCAGCCGCGTAATTCGGGGAAGCACAGATACGCAGTATTTT	CASSRVIRGSTDTQYF
TRBJ2-4	-	TRBV9	-	TGTGCCAGCAGCGCTCCAGGGGGGGTCTACCAAAACATTCAGTACTTC	CASSAPGGVYQNIQYF
TRBJ1-5	-	TRBV12-3/TRBV12-4	many	TGTGCCAGCCGGGAAGGCAATCAGCCCCAGCATTTT	CASREGNQPQHF
TRBJ2-5	TRBD2	TRBV19	-	TGTGCCAGTAGCCCCCGAATTAGCGGGTACCAAGAGACCCAGTACTTC	CASSPRISGYQETQYF
TRBJ2-3	-	TRBV5-1	many	TGCGCCAGCAGCCTGGTGCCGACAGATACGCAGTATTTT	CASSLVPTDTQYF
TRBJ1-2	-	TRBV9	few	TGTGCCAGCAGCGTAGCGGACAGTAACTATGGCTACACCTTC	CASSVADSNYGYTF
TRBJ2-7	TRBD1	TRBV7-2	many	TGTGCCAGCAGCCCGAGGGGACAGATCTACGAGCAGTACTTC	CASSPRGQIYEQYF
TRBJ1-6	-	TRBV15	-	TGTGCCACCAGCAGAGATGGTCAGTATAATTCACCCCTCCACTTT	CATSRDGQYNSPLHF
TRBJ2-1	TRBD2	TRBV3-1	many	TGTGCCAGCAGCACGATCTTAGCGGGGGGGCCGGGGAATGAGCAGTTCTTC	CASSTILAGGPGNEQFF
TRBJ2-3	-	TRBV27	once	TGTGCCAGCAGTTTTAAAGATACGCAGTATTTT	CASSFKDTQYF
TRBJ2-3	-	TRBV7-6	few	TGTGCCAGCAGCTTAGCTCACGATACGCAGTATTTT	CASSLAHDTQYF
TRBJ2-1	TRBD2	TRBV6-2/TRBV6-3	few	TGTGCCAGCAGTTACGGGCTTAGCGGGGGGGTCCAGCAGTTCTTC	CASSYGLSGGVQQFF
TRBJ1-3	-	TRBV5-1	many	TGCGCCAGCAGCTTGGGTTTTGGAGACTCTGGAAACACCATATATTTT	CASSLGFGDSGNTIYF